This entry is about one TCR beta chain. This clonotype was recorded a few times. Its binding antigen is unknown. The input lacks base qualities; no much larger clone sits a single base away. The treatment or condition label for this specimen denotes: allogeneic hematopoietic cell transplantation with graft depleted of TCRalphabeta T cells and CD19 B cells. The children who served as transplant recipients had been given grafts of TCRalphabeta/CD19-depleted allogeneic hematopoietic cells. This sample stems from a study of T-cell reconstitution after alpha-beta-depleted transplantation in children (dated by TCRdb to 2015 to 2016). In terms of the full investigation: The study quantitatively tracked T-cell immune reconstitution after TCRalphabeta/CD19-depleted allogeneic hematopoietic cell transplantation in children using TCR repertoire profiling. General findings and caveats noted by the study authors: In some patients, high TCRbeta diversity at day 60 was attributed to recipient T cells and intrathymic progenitors that had survived conditioning. Hyperexpanded clone frequencies declined over subsequent months; after one year, T-cell counts and TCRbeta diversity were mostly attributed to newly produced T cells. The apparently early alphabetaT-cell count recovery about two months after transplant was reportedly dependent on only several hundred rapidly expanded clones derived from non-depleted graft cells.

Clipping removes 4 bases from V and 7 bases from J, with 3 as the unmatched junction base count. The CDR3 covers 15 residues, taking in both the cysteine and the phenylalanine. The read is trimmed to its CDR3 DNA, 45 bases read in frame from base 1. CDR1 SGHRS and CDR2 YFSETQ are derived from the germline V gene. The method behind the library was PCR. Reads for this sample came from an Illumina HiSeq 2500. TCR library preparation used molecular barcoding, with unique molecular identifiers applied to normalize quantification of the TCRbeta repertoire. Starting from the raw public reads, TCRdb applied fastp trimming at Q25, assembled clones with MiXCR and retained in-frame beta chains. When rows share a CDR3 protein, they turn into one entry using the most common DNA and genes. The sample yields about 300,000 distinct CDR3 sequences; around 7.3% were counted once. The ten largest clones represent approximately 9.6% of the sample.

The rearranged segments are TRBV5-1 and TRBJ2-1; TRBD2 lines up with 15 middle nucleotides. This clonotype was sampled from a female patient aged 2-9 years who had a stem cell transplant for Fanconi anemia, so the T cells may come from the graft donor. The sample here was peripheral blood, taken 360 days after TCRalphabeta/CD19-depleted stem cell transplant. CDR3 region: CASSKGTSGGNEQFF. The nucleotide sequence reads TGCGCCAGCAGCAAGGGGACTAGCGGGGGGAATGAGCAGTTCTTC. Joined to the reference TRBV5-1 and TRBJ2-1 proteins, this CDR3 gives the full variable domain: KAGVTQTPRYLIKTRGQQVTLSCSPISGHRSVSWYQQTPGQGLQFLFEYFSETQRNKGNFPGRFSGRQFSNSRSEMNVSTLELGDSALYLCASSKGTSGGNEQFFGPGTRLTVL.